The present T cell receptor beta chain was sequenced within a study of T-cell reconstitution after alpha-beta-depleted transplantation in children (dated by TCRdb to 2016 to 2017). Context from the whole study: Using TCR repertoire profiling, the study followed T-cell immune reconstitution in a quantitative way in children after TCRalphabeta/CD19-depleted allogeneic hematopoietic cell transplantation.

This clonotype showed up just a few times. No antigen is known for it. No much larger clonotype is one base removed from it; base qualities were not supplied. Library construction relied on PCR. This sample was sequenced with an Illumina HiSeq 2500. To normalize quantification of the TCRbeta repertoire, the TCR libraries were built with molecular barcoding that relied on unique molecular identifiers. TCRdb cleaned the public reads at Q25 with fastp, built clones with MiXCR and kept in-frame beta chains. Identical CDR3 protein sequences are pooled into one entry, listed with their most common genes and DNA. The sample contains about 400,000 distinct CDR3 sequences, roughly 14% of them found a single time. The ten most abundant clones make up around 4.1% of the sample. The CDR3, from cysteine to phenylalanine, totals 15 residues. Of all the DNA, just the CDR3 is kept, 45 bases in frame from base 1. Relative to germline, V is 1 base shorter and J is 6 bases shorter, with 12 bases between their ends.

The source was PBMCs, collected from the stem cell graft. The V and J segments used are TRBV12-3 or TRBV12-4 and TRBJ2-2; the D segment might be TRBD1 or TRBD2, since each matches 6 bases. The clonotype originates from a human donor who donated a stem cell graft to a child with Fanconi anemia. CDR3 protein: CASSLDPGAAGELFF. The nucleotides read TGTGCCAGCAGTTTAGATCCGGGGGCGGCCGGGGAGCTGTTTTTT.